The present entry profiles one TCR beta chain with its context. Its target is not known. The data are from a study of T cell responses to AZD1222 COVID-19 vaccine. The V gene end was trimmed by 1 base and the J gene end by 4 bases; junction bases not matched to a gene: 3. The germline CDR1 and CDR2 sequences are SGHAT and FQNNGV. The CDR3 has 15 residues. General observations from the study: Receipt of two AZD1222 doses was followed by a rise in Spike-specific TCR breadth and depth.

Libraries were prepared by immunoSEQ multiplex PCR; TCRdb keeps only in-frame clonotypes and omits some of them. This repertoire shows roughly 150,000 clones, around 88% found once; its top ten account for approximately 3.1%. Sample: peripheral blood, taken on day 0 of MenACWY control vaccination. The J gene is TRBJ2-1, the V gene TRBV11-2; 8 bases match TRBD1. This sequence was found in an adult in good health. The CDR3 is CASSLGQGRYNEQFF. The CDR3 nucleotides read TGTGCCAGCAGCTTAGGACAGGGGAGGTACAATGAGCAGTTCTTC.